The clone carrying this T cell receptor (beta chain) was counted between two and nine times. This sample was taken from a study of T-cell memory formation after mild COVID-19. Germline lookup yields CDR1 SGHRS and CDR2 YFSETQ. This CDR3 is built from 17 residues. Trimming took 2 bases from V and 0 from J; bases not matched to a gene: 11. MiXCR was run by TCRdb on the 5' RACE reads, yielding one entry per CDR3 protein. In the table there are 550,000 to 600,000 distinct CDR3 sequences, around a sixth of which are singletons. J is TRBJ2-7 and V is TRBV5-1; 7 nucleotides match TRBD1. The specimen sequenced was PBMCs or a T cell subset sorted from them (not recorded which). This TCR was sampled from an adult woman who had mild COVID-19 (a few samples of this study predate the infection). Cell type and time point are not known. Here the CDR3 DNA reads TGCGCCAGCAGCTTCGTACCGTTCCGGGACAGCTCCTACGAGCAGTACTTC. Protein product: CASSFVPFRDSSYEQYF. The complete variable domain, with remaining parts taken from reference TRBV5-1 and TRBJ2-7, reads KAGVTQTPRYLIKTRGQQVTLSCSPISGHRSVSWYQQTPGQGLQFLFEYFSETQRNKGNFPGRFSGRQFSNSRSEMNVSTLELGDSALYLCASSFVPFRDSSYEQYFGPGTRLTVT.